A single sample is the source of the 8 T cell receptor beta chains below, sequenced in a study of metastatic and nonmetastatic thyroid tumors. No patient received treatment before thyroid surgery. MiXCR reprocessed the PCR reads for TCRdb. The data show 20,000 to 25,000 clones, roughly 15% seen once. The sequencing sample was made of tumor tissue. These receptors originate from a female donor with papillary thyroid cancer or a benign thyroid nodule (not recorded which). Some clones in this sample may be carry-over from other donors' samples.

This clone appeared many times. V is TRBV9 and J is TRBJ2-1; 9 bases agree with TRBD2. V lost 0 bases, J lost 7 bases, and 8 bases stayed unmatched. Germline CDR1 reads SGDLS; CDR2 reads YYNGEE. The CDR3 length is 16 residues. CDR3 sequence: CASSVAGSGSLNEQFF. In DNA form, the CDR3 reads TGTGCCAGCAGCGTAGCAGGTAGCGGGAGTTTAAATGAGCAGTTCTTC.

This clone was observed many times. The rearrangement links TRBV12-3 or TRBV12-4 to TRBJ2-3, with TRBD1 identical over 8 bases. J was trimmed by 5 bases and V by 5 bases; bases with no gene match: 6. The CDR3 runs 14 residues. In DNA form, the CDR3 reads TGTGCCAGCAGTGGTGGACAGGGCGTAGATACGCAGTATTTT. Amino acids: CASSGGQGVDTQYF.

This clone has ten or more counts. V usage is TRBV10-1 and J usage is TRBJ1-2, with 8 bases fitting TRBD1. The trim removed 3 bases at V and 2 bases at J, leaving 8 bases unmatched. Germline CDR1 WNHNN, CDR2 SYGVQD (reference sequence). The CDR3 runs 16 residues. CDR3 sequence: CASSEEGDRTNYGYTF. CDR3 in DNA: TGCGCCAGCAGTGAAGAAGGGGACAGGACCAACTATGGCTACACCTTC.

There are many counts of this clone. The chain links TRBV7-2 to TRBJ1-6; D unresolved. Trimming took off 2 bases at V and 5 bases at J, with 10 bases between the two ends. CDR1 is SGHTA, CDR2 FQGNSA, per germline. The CDR3 runs to 15 residues. In DNA form, the CDR3 reads TGTGCCAGCAGCTTACAGAGTGATAATAATTCACCCCTCCACTTT. Amino acids: CASSLQSDNNSPLHF.

In its sample, this clone was seen many times. The chain carries TRBV6-1 and TRBJ1-2; 8 nucleotides line up with TRBD1. In germline, CDR1 is MNHNS, CDR2 SASEGT. The CDR3 is 13 amino acids. The V and J ends lost 6 bases and 5 bases, in that order; junction bases with no gene match: 5. CDR3 DNA: TGTGCCAGCAGCGACAGGGGTCGATATGGCTACACCTTC. It translates to CASSDRGRYGYTF.

This clone was counted between two and nine times. The genes are TRBV2 and TRBJ1-4; D is ambiguous. Looked up from germline, CDR1 is SNHLY and CDR2 is FYNNEI. This CDR3 comprises 13 residues. V dropped 3 bases and J dropped 2 bases, with 4 bases sitting between them. The CDR3 spells CASSESTNEKLFF. The CDR3 bases are TGTGCCAGCAGTGAGAGTACTAATGAAAAACTGTTTTTT.

This clone is labeled medium-sized. The rearrangement joins TRBV30 to TRBJ2-2; 9 bases map to TRBD1. With 3 bases clipped from V and 4 bases from J, the junction kept 3 bases outside the gene matches. The CDR3 length is 14 residues. Germline CDR1 reads GTSNPN; CDR2 reads SVGIG (reference sequence). The CDR3 spells CAWRTDRGTGELFF. The DNA for the CDR3 is TGTGCCTGGAGGACGGACAGGGGCACCGGGGAGCTGTTTTTT. Looking up the rest from reference TRBV30 and TRBJ2-2 gives the full variable domain: SQTIHQWPATLVQPVGSPLSLECTVEGTSNPNLYWYRQAAGRGLQLLFYSVGIGQISSEVPQNLSASRPQDRQFILSSKKLLLSDSGFYLCAWRTDRGTGELFFGEGSRLTVL.

The genes are TRBV20-1 and TRBJ2-7, with D unresolved. Trimming pared 0 bases from V and 0 bases from J, leaving 24 bases between. CDR1 and CDR2 (germline): DFQATT, SNEGSKA (reference sequence). The CDR3 is 19 residues long. Written as DNA, the CDR3 is TGCAGTGCTAGAGATCGTGGGTTTAGTAACCCAAGGAGCTCCTACGAGCAGTACTTC. Translation: CSARDRGFSNPRSSYEQYF.